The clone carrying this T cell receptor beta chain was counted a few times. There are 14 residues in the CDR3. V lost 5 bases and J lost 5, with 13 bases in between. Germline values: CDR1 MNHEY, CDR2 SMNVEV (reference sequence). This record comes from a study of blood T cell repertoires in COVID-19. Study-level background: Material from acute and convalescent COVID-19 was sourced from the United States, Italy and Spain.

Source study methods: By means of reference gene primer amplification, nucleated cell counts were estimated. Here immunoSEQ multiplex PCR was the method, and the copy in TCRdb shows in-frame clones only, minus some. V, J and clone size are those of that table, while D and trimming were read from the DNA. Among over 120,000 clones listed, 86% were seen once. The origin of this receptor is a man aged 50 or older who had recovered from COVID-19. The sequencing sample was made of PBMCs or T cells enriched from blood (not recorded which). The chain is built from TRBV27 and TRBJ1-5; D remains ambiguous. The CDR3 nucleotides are TGTGCCAGCAGTCTCGGGTTCGAGTATCAGCCCCAGCATTTT. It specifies CASSLGFEYQPQHF.